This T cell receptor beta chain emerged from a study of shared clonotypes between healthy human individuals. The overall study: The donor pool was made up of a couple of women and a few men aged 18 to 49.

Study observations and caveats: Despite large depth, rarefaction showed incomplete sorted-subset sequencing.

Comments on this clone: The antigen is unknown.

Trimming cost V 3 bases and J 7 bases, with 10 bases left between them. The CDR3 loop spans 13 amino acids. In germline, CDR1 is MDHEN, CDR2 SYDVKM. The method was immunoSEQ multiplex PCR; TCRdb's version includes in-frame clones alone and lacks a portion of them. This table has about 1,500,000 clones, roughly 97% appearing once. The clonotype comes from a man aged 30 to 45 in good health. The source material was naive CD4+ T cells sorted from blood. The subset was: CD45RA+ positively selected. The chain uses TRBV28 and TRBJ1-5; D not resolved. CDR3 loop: CASSFRGQQPQHF. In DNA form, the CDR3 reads TGTGCCAGCAGTTTCCGGGGTCAGCAGCCCCAGCATTTT.